Sequencing of this T cell receptor (beta chain) was carried out in a study of T cell responses to AZD1222 COVID-19 vaccine. Produced via immunoSEQ multiplex PCR; TCRdb's table is partial and in-frame only. Among hundreds of thousands of clones listed, about 92% were seen once. This CDR3 region has 14 residues. Germline loops: CDR1 SNHLY, CDR2 FYNNEI. V gave up 4 bases and J gave up 1 base, with 10 bases separating them. Remarks on this clone: What it binds is unknown.

Regarding the study as a whole: An increase in Spike-specific TCR breadth and depth was observed after two AZD1222 doses.

The sample was peripheral blood, taken on day 0 of MenACWY control vaccination. The gene calls are TRBV2 and TRBJ2-5; unclear D gene. This clonotype was obtained from an adult in good health. CDR3 sequence reads: CASSARTTQETQYF. The DNA of the CDR3 is TGTGCCAGCAGTGCGCGGACCACCCAAGAGACCCAGTACTTC.